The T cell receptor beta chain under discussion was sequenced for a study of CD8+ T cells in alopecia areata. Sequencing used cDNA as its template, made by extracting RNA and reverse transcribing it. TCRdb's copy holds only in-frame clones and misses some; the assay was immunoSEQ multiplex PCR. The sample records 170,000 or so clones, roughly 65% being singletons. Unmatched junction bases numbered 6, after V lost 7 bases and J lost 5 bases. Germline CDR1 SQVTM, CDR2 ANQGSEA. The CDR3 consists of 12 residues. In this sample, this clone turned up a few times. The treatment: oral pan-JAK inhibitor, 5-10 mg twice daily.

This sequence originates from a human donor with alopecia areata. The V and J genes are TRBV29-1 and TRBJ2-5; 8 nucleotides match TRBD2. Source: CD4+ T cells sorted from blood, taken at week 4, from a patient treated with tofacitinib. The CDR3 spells CSARTSMETQYF. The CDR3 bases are TGCAGCGCCCGGACTAGCATGGAGACCCAGTACTTC.